This T cell receptor (beta chain) was captured by sequencing in a study of shared clonotypes between healthy human individuals. Between the trimmed V and J ends, which lost 10 bases and 0 bases, there was a span of 9 bases. CDR1 and CDR2 (germline): ENHRY, SYGVKD. The CDR3 contains 12 residues. This table comes from immunoSEQ multiplex PCR, and its TCRdb copy is limited to in-frame clones, with some not included. The data show 2 million to 3 million clones, approximately 94% seen once. The clonotype originates from a man between 18 and 35 years old in good health. The V gene is TRBV10-3, the J gene TRBJ1-1; D is unresolved. Sequencing was carried out using naive CD4+ T cells sorted from blood. Indicated subset: CD45RA+ positively selected. This chain's CDR3 is CASKAMNTEAFF. In DNA form, the CDR3 reads TGTGCCAGCAAGGCTATGAACACTGAAGCTTTCTTT.